Below are 9 T cell receptor beta chains sequenced from a single sample in a study of cytomegalovirus exposure and HLA in healthy donors. Clones were read by immunoSEQ multiplex PCR, and TCRdb kept only the in-frame ones, dropping some. The table has 76,000 or so clones, 94% seen once. Input material: PBMCs. Receptors originate from a young woman in good health and CMV-seronegative.

This clone was counted only a few times. The chain's CDR3 is CASSLAGTAQETQYF. The CDR3 DNA is TGTGCCAGCAGCTTAGCCGGGACAGCACAAGAGACCCAGTACTTC. The genes are TRBV7-2 and TRBJ2-5; 7 bases map to TRBD1. This CDR3 has 15 residues. CDR1 SGHTA and CDR2 FQGNSA come from the germline V gene. Trimming took 0 bases from V and 2 from J; bases not matched to a gene: 3.

The chain joins TRBV28 to TRBJ2-7; 8 bases fit TRBD2. The CDR3 runs to 16 residues. V was pared by 3 bases and J by 0 bases, with 7 bases of the junction left unmatched. The germline V gene encodes CDR1 MDHEN and CDR2 SYDVKM. CDR3 in amino acids: CASSFVQSGGSYEQYF. CDR3 nucleotides: TGTGCCAGCAGTTTCGTACAAAGCGGGGGCTCCTACGAGCAGTACTTC.

This rearrangement joins TRBV5-1 to TRBJ1-5, with TRBD1 matching 8 bases. V gave up 4 bases and J gave up 1 base; unmatched junction bases: 4. From germline, CDR1 is SGHRS and CDR2 YFSETQ. The CDR3 is 15 amino acids. The CDR3 sequence: CASSAGGASNQPQHF. CDR3 DNA: TGCGCCAGCAGCGCAGGGGGCGCGAGCAATCAGCCCCAGCATTTT. The full variable domain, completed using reference TRBV5-1 and TRBJ1-5, is KAGVTQTPRYLIKTRGQQVTLSCSPISGHRSVSWYQQTPGQGLQFLFEYFSETQRNKGNFPGRFSGRQFSNSRSEMNVSTLELGDSALYLCASSAGGASNQPQHFGDGTRLSIL.

The rearrangement links TRBV5-1 to TRBJ2-3; 9 bases are shared with TRBD1. Per the germline V gene, CDR1 is SGHRS and CDR2 is YFSETQ. The CDR3 contains 15 residues. The V segment lost 8 bases and the J segment 6 bases; nucleotides outside the gene matches: 13. CDR3 protein: CASIQGAGSSDTQYF. The CDR3 DNA reads as TGCGCCAGTATACAGGGGGCTGGTTCGTCGGATACGCAGTATTTT.

This chain uses TRBV11-2 with TRBJ2-5; D perhaps matches TRBD2 (6 bases). The CDR3 loop spans 15 amino acids. V lost 1 base to trimming and J lost 2 bases, with 11 bases between them. Germline CDR1 is SGHAT and CDR2 is FQNNGV. This CDR3 reads CASSLGYGGQETQYF. The DNA for the CDR3 is TGTGCCAGCAGCTTAGGGTACGGGGGACAAGAGACCCAGTACTTC.

This chain joins TRBV2 and TRBJ2-7, with 11 bases identical to TRBD2. The germline V gene has CDR1 SNHLY and CDR2 FYNNEI. The ends lost 0 bases at V and 3 bases at J; junction bases unmatched: 7. The CDR3 contains 17 residues. Here the CDR3 DNA reads TGTGCCAGCAGTGAAGCGACCCCGGGACTAGCGGACTACGAGCAGTACTTC. Translated: CASSEATPGLADYEQYF.

CDR3 residues: CASSRQYYGYTF. DNA of the CDR3: TGTGCCAGCAGCAGACAGTACTATGGCTACACCTTC. V is TRBV5-8 and J is TRBJ1-2, with D possibly being TRBD1 (5 bases). Germline-derived CDR1 and CDR2 are SGHTS and YDEGEE. V dropped 4 bases and J dropped 3 bases, with 7 bases sitting between them. The CDR3 contains 12 residues.

The genes are TRBV2 and TRBJ1-4; 7 nucleotides align to TRBD1. Germline V gene sequence: CDR1 SNHLY, CDR2 FYNNEI. V dropped 6 bases and J dropped 3; count of bases not matched to a gene: 7. CDR3 length equals 15 residues. The CDR3 sequence is CASSLQGSSNEKLFF. The DNA of the CDR3 is TGTGCCAGCAGCCTACAGGGGTCTTCTAATGAAAAACTGTTTTTT.

The rearrangement uses TRBV6-6 and TRBJ2-3; D is possibly TRBD2 (5 bases). The CDR3 spans 15 residues. V was trimmed by 3 bases and J by 2 bases, leaving 12 bases between them. Germline values: CDR1 MNHNY, CDR2 SVGAGI (reference sequence). CDR3 loop: CASSYGGRSTDTQYF. The CDR3 DNA follows: TGTGCCAGCAGTTATGGAGGACGGTCCACAGATACGCAGTATTTT.